This paragraph covers one T cell receptor (beta chain) sequence. This CDR3 comprises 18 residues. The trim removed 0 bases at V and 2 bases at J, leaving 13 bases unmatched. In germline, CDR1 is SGHRS, CDR2 YFSETQ. These data belong to a study of blood T cell repertoires in COVID-19. Study summary: Sites across the United States, Italy and Spain contributed samples from acute and convalescent COVID-19. Nucleic acid was either cDNA or gDNA, and it came from T cells, B-cell-depleted T cells, or PBMCs.

Assay used: immunoSEQ multiplex PCR; TCRdb lists only in-frame clones, some missing. The table shows roughly 150,000 clones, with about 90% occurring only once. This TCR derives from a man aged 55 to 70 with acute or convalescent COVID-19. Sequencing was performed on peripheral blood. V and J are TRBV5-1 and TRBJ1-1, with 7 nucleotides matching TRBD1. As DNA, the CDR3 is TGCGCCAGCAGCTTGGGGGTATCATCAGGGGGTCCCAACACTGAAGCTTTCTTT. As protein: CASSLGVSSGGPNTEAFF.